A single sample is the source of the 8 T cell receptor beta chains below, sequenced in a study of response to subunit inactivated influenza vaccine. Each CDR3 protein is one row after TCRdb ran MiXCR on the RT-PCR reads. The data hold roughly 570,000 distinct CDR3 sequences, with less than 15% observed a single time. Sequenced here: PBMCs from blood, sampled roughly 13 days after vaccination. The origin of the receptors is a man aged 45-65 years who received an inactivated influenza vaccine.

V and J are TRBV6-5 and TRBJ2-7, with a weak D call TRBD1 (5 bases). Germline V gene lookup returns CDR1 MNHEY and CDR2 SVGAGI. V lost 0 bases and J lost 0, with 18 bases in between. The CDR3 totals 18 residues. The CDR3 loop is CASSYSNVKDTRSYEQYF. The CDR3 DNA follows: TGTGCCAGCAGTTACTCGAATGTAAAGGACACTCGCTCCTACGAGCAGTACTTC.

The sample holds a few counts of this clonotype. The V gene is TRBV7-2, the J gene TRBJ2-2, with a possible D match to TRBD1 (5 bases). This CDR3 is built from 14 residues. CDR1 is SGHTA and CDR2 is FQGNSA in the germline V gene. V was cut by 6 bases and J by 0 bases, with 8 bases left in between. The CDR3 DNA reads as TGTGCCAGCAGGGACACCGCGAACACCGGGGAGCTGTTTTTT. It yields the protein CASRDTANTGELFF.

The gene calls are TRBV5-6 and TRBJ2-1, with D hard to call. Trimming took off 2 bases at V and 8 bases at J, with 8 bases between the two ends. The CDR3 runs 12 residues. CDR1 SGHDT and CDR2 YYEEEE come from the germline V gene. The CDR3 DNA is TGTGCCAGCAGCTTTGTCTTTTATGAGCAGTTCTTC. Translated, it gives CASSFVFYEQFF.

Only a few counts were recorded for this clonotype. This chain joins TRBV11-2 and TRBJ2-7; no definite D call. The CDR3 contains 11 residues. Germline CDR1 and CDR2: SGHAT and FQNNGV. Deletions cut 6 bases from V and 9 bases from J, with 12 bases between. The CDR3 reads CASSQNWGQYF. CDR3 sequence (DNA): TGTGCCAGCAGTCAGAATTGGGGGCAGTACTTC.

V usage is TRBV24-1 and J usage is TRBJ1-2; maybe TRBD1 (6 bases). Germline V lookup: CDR1 KGHDR, CDR2 SFDVKD. The CDR3 is made up of 15 amino acids. V was cut by 4 bases and J by 3 bases, with 14 bases left in between. The DNA for the CDR3 is TGTGCCACCAGTGACCTACAGGGCCGCCACTATGGCTACACCTTC. It translates to CATSDLQGRHYGYTF.

This chain connects TRBV20-1 to TRBJ2-1, with D perhaps TRBD2 (6 bases). The CDR3 has 12 residues. Germline CDR1 reads DFQATT; CDR2 reads SNEGSKA (reference sequence). V lost 6 bases to trimming and J lost 8 bases, with 14 bases between them. CDR3 sequence: CSAGAGSYEQFF. The CDR3 coding sequence is TGCAGTGCCGGGGCGGGGTCATATGAGCAGTTCTTC.

The rearrangement joins TRBV20-1 to TRBJ1-2, with 8 bases matching TRBD1. The V gene's germline CDR1 is DFQATT and CDR2 SNEGSKA (reference sequence). V lost 3 bases, J lost 4 bases, and 16 bases stayed unmatched. The CDR3 is 17 residues long. The CDR3 reads CSARATGGGAGPYGYTF. The CDR3, as DNA: TGCAGTGCTAGGGCCACAGGGGGTGGGGCGGGTCCCTATGGCTACACCTTC.

The chain has TRBV7-9 and TRBJ2-1, with 13 bases lining up with TRBD2. The trim removed 3 bases at V and 3 bases at J, leaving 5 bases unmatched. This CDR3 has 17 amino acids. Germline V gene sequence: CDR1 SEHNR, CDR2 FQNEAQ (reference sequence). The CDR3 DNA follows: TGTGCCAGCAGCTTGGGACTAGCGGGGCTGCACTACAATGAGCAGTTCTTC. It is translated as CASSLGLAGLHYNEQFF.